The present entry profiles one T cell receptor beta chain with its context. Antigen: not known. This sample is part of a study of OX40 agonist ivuxolimab in advanced cancers. Overall study findings and caveats: Both CD4+ and CD8+ T cell populations in blood had undergone clonal expansion by week 6 at 0.1 to 3.0 mg/kg. Certain nonresponders likewise exhibited a low normalized T-cell clonal expansion.

Produced via immunoSEQ multiplex PCR; TCRdb's table is partial and in-frame only. The sample lists more than 20,000 clones, 84% occurring once. V was clipped by 2 bases and J by 5 bases, with 13 bases between them. Germline CDR1 and CDR2: MDHEN and SYDVKM. The length of the CDR3 is 15 residues. This receptor was identified in an adult with an advanced solid tumor such as melanoma, head and neck, liver or kidney cancer. Sequenced material: CD4+ or CD8+ T cells sorted from blood, taken in a trial of the OX40 agonist ivuxolimab. The chain employs TRBV28 and TRBJ1-5, with D maybe TRBD1 (6 bases). Written as DNA, the CDR3 is TGTGCCAGCAGTTTACTTGGGGGCGCGGATCAGCCCCAGCATTTT. It is translated as CASSLLGGADQPQHF.